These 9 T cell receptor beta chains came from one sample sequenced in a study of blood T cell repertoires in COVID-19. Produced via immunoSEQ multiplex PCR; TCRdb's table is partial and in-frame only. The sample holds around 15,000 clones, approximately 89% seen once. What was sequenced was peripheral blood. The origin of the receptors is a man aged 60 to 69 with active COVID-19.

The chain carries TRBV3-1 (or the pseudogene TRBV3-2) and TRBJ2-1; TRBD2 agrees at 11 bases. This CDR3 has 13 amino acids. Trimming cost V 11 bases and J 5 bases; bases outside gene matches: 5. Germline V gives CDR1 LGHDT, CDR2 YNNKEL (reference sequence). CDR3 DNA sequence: TGTGCCGGAGGGACTAGCGGAAACAATGAGCAGTTCTTC. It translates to CAGGTSGNNEQFF.

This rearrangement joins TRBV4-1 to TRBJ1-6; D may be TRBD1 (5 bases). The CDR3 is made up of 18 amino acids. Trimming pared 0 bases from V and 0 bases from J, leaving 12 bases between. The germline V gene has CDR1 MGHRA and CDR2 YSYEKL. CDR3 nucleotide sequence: TGCGCCAGCAGCCAAGATATACAGGAGAGCTCCTATAATTCACCCCTCCACTTT. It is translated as CASSQDIQESSYNSPLHF.

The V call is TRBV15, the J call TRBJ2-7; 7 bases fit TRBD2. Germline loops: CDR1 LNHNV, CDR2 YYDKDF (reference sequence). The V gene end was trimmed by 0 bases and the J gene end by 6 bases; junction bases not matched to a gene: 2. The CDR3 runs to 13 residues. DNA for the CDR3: TGTGCCACCAGCAGAGAGTCGGGGGGCGAGCAGTACGTC. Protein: CATSRESGGEQYV.

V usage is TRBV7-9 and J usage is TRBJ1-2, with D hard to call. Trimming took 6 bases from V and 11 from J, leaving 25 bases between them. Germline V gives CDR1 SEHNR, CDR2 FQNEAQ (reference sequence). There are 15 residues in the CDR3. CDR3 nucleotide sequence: TGTGCCAGCAGTCCCGTGGAACAGAGCAATTTTGTGTACACCTTC. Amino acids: CASSPVEQSNFVYTF.

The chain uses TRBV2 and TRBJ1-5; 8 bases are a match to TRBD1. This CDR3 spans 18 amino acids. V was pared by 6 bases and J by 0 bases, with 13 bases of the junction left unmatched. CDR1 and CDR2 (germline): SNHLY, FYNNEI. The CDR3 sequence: CASRTGQGRTGSNQPQHF. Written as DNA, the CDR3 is TGTGCCAGCAGGACCGGACAGGGAAGGACAGGTAGCAATCAGCCCCAGCATTTT.

This CDR3 is CASSLGGVGDTQYF. The CDR3 DNA sequence: TGTGCCAGCAGCTTAGGCGGGGTGGGAGATACGCAGTATTTT. This chain joins TRBV7-2 and TRBJ2-3, with a possible D match to TRBD2 (6 bases). The V gene lost 1 base and the J gene lost 5 bases, with 10 bases spanning the gap. Germline values: CDR1 SGHTA, CDR2 FQGNSA. The CDR3 extends over 14 amino acids. The whole variable domain, filled in from reference TRBV7-2 and TRBJ2-3, reads GAGVSQSPSNKVTEKGKDVELRCDPISGHTALYWYRQSLGQGLEFLIYFQGNSAPDKSGLPSDRFSAERTGGSVSTLTIQRTQQEDSAVYLCASSLGGVGDTQYFGPGTRLTVL.

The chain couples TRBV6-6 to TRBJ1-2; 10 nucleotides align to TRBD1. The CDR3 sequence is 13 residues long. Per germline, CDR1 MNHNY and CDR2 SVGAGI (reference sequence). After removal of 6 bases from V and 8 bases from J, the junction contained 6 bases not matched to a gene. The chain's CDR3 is CASSLTGGLGYTF. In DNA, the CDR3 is TGTGCCAGCAGCCTGACAGGGGGCCTGGGCTACACCTTC.

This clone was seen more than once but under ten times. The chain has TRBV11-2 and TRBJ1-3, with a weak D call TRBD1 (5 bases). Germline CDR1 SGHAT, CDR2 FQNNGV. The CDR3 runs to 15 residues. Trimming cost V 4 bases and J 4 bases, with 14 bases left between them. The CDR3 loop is CASSSVGPIGNTIYF. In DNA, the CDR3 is TGTGCCAGCAGCTCGGTGGGGCCCATCGGAAACACCATATATTTT.

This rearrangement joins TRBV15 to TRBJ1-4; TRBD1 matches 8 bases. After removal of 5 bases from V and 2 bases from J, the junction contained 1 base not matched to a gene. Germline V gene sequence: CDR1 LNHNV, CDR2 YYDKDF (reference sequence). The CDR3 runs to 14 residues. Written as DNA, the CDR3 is TGTGCCACCAGCCAGGGGGCGACTAATGAAAAACTGTTTTTT. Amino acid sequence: CATSQGATNEKLFF.